This T cell receptor beta chain was recovered during a study of identical twins (dated by TCRdb to 2016 to 2018). With respect to the entire study: To test whether fetal clonotypes persist, this study deep-sequenced TCR alpha and beta repertoires from monozygotic twins, from unrelated adults of various ages, and from cord blood. To rule out contamination, the twin experiments were replicated at different times with different library preparation protocols.

Only healthy Caucasian donors were included. Three pairs of female monozygotic twins, all aged roughly 18 to 29 years, were included in the twin cohort. Peripheral blood mononuclear cells were the source from which RNA for the TCR libraries was isolated. What the study reported, not specific to this receptor: Compared with coincidental sharing between unrelated individuals, an excess of low generation-probability sequences was observed among out-of-frame TCR alpha sequences shared between twins. Because the same donors could not be followed over many years, conclusions were based on cross-sectional statistical analysis. Fewer insertions were carried by abundant cord blood beta clonotypes, a similar but weaker trend appeared in young adult naive repertoires, and no such trend appeared in memory repertoires. In beta out-of-frame sequences, excess twin sharing was weaker, because having fewer shared sequences lowered the signal-to-noise ratio. Zero-insertion analyses could be partly confounded by invariant T cells such as MAIT and iNKT, although diverse VJ usage argued against such confounding for most clonotypes. In monozygotic twins, recombination models systematically underestimated out-of-frame TCR alpha sharing, but the models matched the sharing seen between unrelated individuals.

This clonotype has just a few counts. What this receptor recognizes is not known. It has no much larger one-base neighbor in the sample; base qualities were not kept. Library method: 5' RACE. Sequencing was performed on an Illumina HiSeq 2000. A universal primer binding site was introduced by template switching, and a unique molecular identifier was present in the final cDNA, enabling accurate counting of TCR cDNA molecules. First-strand cDNA for TCR alpha and beta chains was synthesized from specific primers in the conserved constant-segment region. To control for contamination, each cDNA library was double barcoded with a SMART-Mk sample barcode plus Illumina barcodes. Two successive PCR steps introduced TruSeq adapter sequences along with Illumina sample barcodes. The TCR alpha and beta cDNA libraries were sequenced on the Illumina HiSeq platform using custom primers. The published analysis was carried out like this. MiGEC was used to process raw reads and extract unique molecular identifiers, and MiXCR was used to find CDR3 positions. Recombination models were inferred per individual with the repgenHMM and IGoR tools using an EM algorithm. The analysis of shared clonotypes was done with the tcR package in R, with sharing normalized by the product of cloneset sizes. To study raw recombination free of thymic and clonal selection effects, out-of-frame nonproductive sequences were analyzed. TCRdb cleaned the public reads at Q25 with fastp, built clones with MiXCR and kept in-frame beta chains. CDR3 protein sequences are deduplicated, and each keeps its most common genes and DNA. These V and J calls originate from TCRdb's pipeline instead of the authors' own analysis. This sample has 600,000 to 700,000 distinct CDR3 sequences in its table, and about 20% of those were observed once. The ten largest clones take up 4% to 4.5% of the sample.

For CDR1 and CDR2, the germline V gene lists SGHTA and FQGNSA. The CDR3 runs 14 amino acids, cysteine and phenylalanine included. Just the 42-base CDR3 DNA is kept, in frame starting at base 1. V is cut by 3 bases and J by 6 bases, and the space between the germline ends is 15 bases. The same sample was also studied in work on T cells expressing NK-cell markers. According to the second study: TCR beta-chain repertoires were profiled in sorted CD3+CD56+NKG2C+, CD3+CD56+NKG2C- and CD3+CD56-NKG2C+ T-cell subsets from fewer than 10 donors. Of the eight sequenced donors, seven were found to be HCMV-seropositive and one was found to be HCMV-seronegative. To restrict sorting to alphabetaTCR-expressing T cells, an anti-gammadeltaTCR antibody was added in several experiments. In six donors, the dominant CD3+CD56+NKG2C+ clonotypes were among the top 10 CD8+ clonotypes and accounted for roughly 1.0-7.5% of CD8+ T cells. Those dominant clonotypes were again the most abundant among CD3+CD56-NKG2C+ cells in a handful of donors, at about 25-60.1%. Whether the expanded NKG2C-expressing T cell clones were specific for HCMV antigens was left unclear. Randomly selected healthy volunteers, three men and five women, were used as the eight sequenced donors. To determine HCMV serostatus, a commercial ELISA kit was used to detect HCMV-specific IgG in serum. For more than 5 donors, unsorted PBMC were also used to sequence bulk peripheral blood T-cell repertoires. Reads were demultiplexed and grouped by UMI with MIGEC, and clonotypes were assembled and quantified with MiTCR. To remove erroneous sequences, TCR cDNA sequences were retained only when supported by two or more reads. The tcR package was used for downstream repertoire analysis, with clonotypes matched between fractions based on CDR3 nucleotide sequence plus V segment. Antigen specificity was annotated against VDJdb with VDJmatch, allowing one amino acid substitution in CDR3.

The sequence derives from a woman aged 18-29 years in good health. Recombination joined TRBV7-2 with TRBJ2-7, with a weak D call of TRBD2 (5 bases match). The sequencing input was PBMCs. The nucleotide sequence reads TGTGCCAGCAGCTTCCGAGGAGGTAGAGGCGAGCAGTACTTC. Translated, it reads CASSFRGGRGEQYF.